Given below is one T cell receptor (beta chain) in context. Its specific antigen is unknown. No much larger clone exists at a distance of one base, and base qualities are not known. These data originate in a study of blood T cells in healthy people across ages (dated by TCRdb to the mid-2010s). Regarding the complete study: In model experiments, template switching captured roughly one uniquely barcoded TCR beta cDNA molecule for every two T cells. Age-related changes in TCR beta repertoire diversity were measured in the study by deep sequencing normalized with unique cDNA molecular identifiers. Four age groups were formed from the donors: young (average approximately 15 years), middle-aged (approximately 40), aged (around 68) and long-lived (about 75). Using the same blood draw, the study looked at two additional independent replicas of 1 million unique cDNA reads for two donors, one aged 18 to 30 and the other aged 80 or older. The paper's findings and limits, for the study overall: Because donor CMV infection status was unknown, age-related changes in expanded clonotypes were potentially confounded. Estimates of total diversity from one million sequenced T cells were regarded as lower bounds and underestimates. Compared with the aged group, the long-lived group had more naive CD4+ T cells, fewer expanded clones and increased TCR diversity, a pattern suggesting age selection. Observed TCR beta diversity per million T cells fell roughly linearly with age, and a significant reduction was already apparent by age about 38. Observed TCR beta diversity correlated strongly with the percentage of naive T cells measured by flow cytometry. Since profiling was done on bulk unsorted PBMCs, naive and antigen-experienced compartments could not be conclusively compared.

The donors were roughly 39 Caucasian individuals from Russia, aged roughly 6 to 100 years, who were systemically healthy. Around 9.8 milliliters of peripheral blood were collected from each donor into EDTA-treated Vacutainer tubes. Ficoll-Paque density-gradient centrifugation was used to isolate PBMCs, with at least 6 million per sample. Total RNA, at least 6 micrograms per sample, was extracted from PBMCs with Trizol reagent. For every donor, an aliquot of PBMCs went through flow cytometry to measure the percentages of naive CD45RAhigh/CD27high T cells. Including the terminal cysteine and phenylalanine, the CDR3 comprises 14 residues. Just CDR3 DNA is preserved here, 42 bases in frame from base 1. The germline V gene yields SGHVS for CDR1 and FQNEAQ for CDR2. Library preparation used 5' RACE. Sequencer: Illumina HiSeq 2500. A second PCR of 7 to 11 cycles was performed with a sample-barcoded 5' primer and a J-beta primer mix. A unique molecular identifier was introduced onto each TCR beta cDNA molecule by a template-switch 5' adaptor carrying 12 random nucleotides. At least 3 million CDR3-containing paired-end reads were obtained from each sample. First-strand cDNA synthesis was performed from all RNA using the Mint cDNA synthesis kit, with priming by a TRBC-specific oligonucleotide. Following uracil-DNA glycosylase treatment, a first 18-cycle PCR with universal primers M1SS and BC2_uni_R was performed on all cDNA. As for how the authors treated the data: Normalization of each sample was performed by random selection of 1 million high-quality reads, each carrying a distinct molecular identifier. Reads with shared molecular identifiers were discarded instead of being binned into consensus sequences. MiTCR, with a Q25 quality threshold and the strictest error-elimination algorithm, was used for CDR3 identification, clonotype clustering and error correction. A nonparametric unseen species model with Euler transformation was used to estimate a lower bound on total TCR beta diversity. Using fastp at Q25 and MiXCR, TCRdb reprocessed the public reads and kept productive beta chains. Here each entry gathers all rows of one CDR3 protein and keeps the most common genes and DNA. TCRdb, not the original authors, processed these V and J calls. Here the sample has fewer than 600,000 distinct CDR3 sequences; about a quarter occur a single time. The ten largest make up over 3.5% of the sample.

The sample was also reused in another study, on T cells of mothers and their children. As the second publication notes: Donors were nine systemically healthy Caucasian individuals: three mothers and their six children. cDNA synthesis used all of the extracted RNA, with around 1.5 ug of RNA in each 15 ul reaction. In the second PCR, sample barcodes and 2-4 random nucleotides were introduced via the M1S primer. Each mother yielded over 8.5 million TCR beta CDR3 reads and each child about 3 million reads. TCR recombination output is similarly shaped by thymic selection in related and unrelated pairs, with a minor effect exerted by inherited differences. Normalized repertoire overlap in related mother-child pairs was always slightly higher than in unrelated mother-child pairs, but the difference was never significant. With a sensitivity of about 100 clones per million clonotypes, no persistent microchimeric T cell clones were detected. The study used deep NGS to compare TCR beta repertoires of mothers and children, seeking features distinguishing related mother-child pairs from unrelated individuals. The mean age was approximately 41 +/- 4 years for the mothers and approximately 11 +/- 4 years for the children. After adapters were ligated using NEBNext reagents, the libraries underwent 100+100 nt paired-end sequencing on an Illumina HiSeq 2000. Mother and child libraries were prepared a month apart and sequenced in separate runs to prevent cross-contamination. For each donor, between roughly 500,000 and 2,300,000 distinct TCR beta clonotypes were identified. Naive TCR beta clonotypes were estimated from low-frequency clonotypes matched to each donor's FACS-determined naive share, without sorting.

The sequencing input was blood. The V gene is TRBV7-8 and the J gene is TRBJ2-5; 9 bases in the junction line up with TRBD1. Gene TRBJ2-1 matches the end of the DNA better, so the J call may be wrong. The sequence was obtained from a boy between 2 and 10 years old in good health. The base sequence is TGTGCCAGCAGCTTATCAACAGGGGGCGGTGAGCAGTTCTTC. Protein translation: CASSLSTGGGEQFF.